This TCR beta chain is from a study of cytomegalovirus exposure and HLA in healthy donors listed by TCRdb under 2017. For the study in its entirety: An earlier analysis of under 600 of the donors reported about 250 Gb of sequence data and more than 90 million unique TCR beta sequences from some 180 million T cells. The study combined high-throughput TCR immunosequencing, statistical association of individual TCRs with disease status, and machine learning to predict cytomegalovirus infection status. An earlier analysis of approximately 640 of the donors applied high-throughput TCR beta sequencing to assess whether each TCR beta V gene segment acted as functional or pseudogenic. All discovery cohort repertoires had been generated using a single sequencing platform. Donor age, sex, ethnicity and CMV serostatus were compiled alongside the repertoire data. Roughly 300 gigabases of sequencing data and tens of millions of unique TCR sequences were included in an early release covering roughly 600 HLA-typed donors. The T cell repertoires of 550 to 850 subjects were profiled by immunosequencing and related to cytomegalovirus serostatus. Across about 370 genotyped donors of the cohort, an average of roughly 200,000 unique TCR beta nucleotide sequences per donor were sequenced, and roughly 20% of those sequences were non-productive. Genome-wide SNP genotypes for about three fifths of the roughly 670 donors were used in a later genetic analysis, which treated that subset as a discovery cohort. Typing coverage varied by locus: about 620-640 donors for A, B, C, DRB1 and DQB1; approximately 500 for DQA1; approximately 610 for DPA1; fewer than 480 for DPB1. The genetic ancestry cluster associated with self-reported Caucasian donors included 81% of the roughly 400 genotyped donors. A later analysis re-analyzed previously published TCR beta repertoires from 550 to 700 donors and added high-resolution HLA genotyping to study TCR occurrence patterns. Besides the first cohort of 666 subjects, a separate validation cohort made up of over a hundred different subjects was used. Several DR-DQ haplotypes were handled as single units for association and clustering because linkage in the cohort was strong. The aim of the study was to test whether cataloging public T cell receptors could identify signatures of past pathogen exposure. Rather than drawing on any new phenotypic data, the later analysis identified candidate immune exposures from TCR beta sequences and the way those sequences occurred across donors. Class I and class II HLA loci were covered by the typing at four-digit resolution.

Overall results and qualifications from the work: In an earlier analysis of about 600 of the donors, most TCR beta V segments appeared in productive rearrangements about 87% or about 30% of the time, broadly matching IMGT annotations. Because the 87-base-pair reads could not distinguish some IMGT-functional V segments, including TRBV6-2 and TRBV6-3, those segments were excluded. Correlated functional status among segregating V segments might be attributable to linkage disequilibrium, but an unknown experimental factor could not be ruled out. Seventeen rarely observed V segments, including chromosome 9 orphons, were excluded from the earlier analysis of several hundred of the donors because counts were too low. Because HLA typing was unavailable for some donors at each locus, only the typed subset was used in association tests. A cluster of highly shared sequence variants was judged likely to represent a technical artifact of the sequencing pipeline. It was suggested by the authors that the approach could potentially be generalized to other disease states and immunological phenotypes. Presence/absence analyses assumed roughly uniform sequencing depth across donors, an assumption that may not hold. In vitro tests confirmed that a few of the cytomegalovirus-associated TCR beta chains recognize cytomegalovirus antigens. Across donors, most TCR sequences were observed very rarely, whereas some public TCRs were present in many individuals. Specific HLA alleles were associated with 16,951 TCR beta sequences at a false discovery rate of 0.05 in a later analysis. Most CMV-associated TCR beta chains appeared to be HLA-restricted in a later analysis, and the HLA associations seemed to be driven largely by CMV exposure. Compared with equally common non-associated chains, HLA-associated TCR beta chains in a later analysis were more clonally expanded and had lower generation probabilities. This cohort had only TCR beta chains sequenced, and the lack of alpha or paired-chain data limited which features could be detected. In a later genetic analysis, fewer N-insertions in productive TCRs were reported among donors in an Asian-associated ancestry cluster than the approximately 670-donor mean. V-gene and J-gene trimming of TCR beta chains was associated with a missense DCLRE1C variant in a later genetic analysis, and the association was replicated in an independent cohort. A further reported finding was that TCR beta sequences accurately predicted the HLA-A and HLA-B alleles for most subjects in the first cohort. The only immune exposure information available for the cohort was CMV serostatus. Cytomegalovirus status was reported to be diagnosed by the classifier with high specificity and sensitivity in both the original and validation cohorts. When HLA alleles, especially DR and DQ, strongly co-occurred, TCR associations were difficult to assign to individual alleles. The study listed 150 to 200 TCR beta chains as associated with cytomegalovirus. According to a later analysis, parvovirus B19, influenza, CMV and Epstein-Barr virus appeared linked to several top co-occurrence clusters. In a later analysis, the rate of TCR association differed among HLA loci, with DRB1 alleles having the most associated TCRs and HLA-C alleles having the fewest.

The library was built by means of the immunoSEQ multiplex PCR assay. For the multiplex PCR, a mixture combining 60 forward primers for TCR Vbeta segments and 13 reverse primers for TCR Jbeta segments was used. The CDR3 region of rearranged TCR beta genes was amplified from genomic DNA with a multiplex PCR assay. The Illumina HiSeq System was used to sequence the amplified TCR beta libraries as 87-base-pair reads. The original pipeline was this. In a later analysis, some 80 million unique TCR beta chains were counted across the approximately 640 repertoires, and around 11 million of these chains were shared by at least two donors. A nearest-neighbor algorithm error-corrected the raw reads and collapsed the reads into unique sequences, merging closely related sequences to remove PCR and sequencing errors. Alignment of CDR3 sequences to IMGT reference sequences was used to assign V, D and J gene segments. Each retained sequence needed at least a six-nucleotide match to both a V gene segment and a J gene segment. A rearrangement was called productive if the CDR3 had no stop codons and remained in frame with V and J, and every other rearrangement was called non-productive. CDR3 was defined by IMGT convention, running from the second conserved V-encoded cysteine to the conserved J-encoded phenylalanine. Sequences without an unambiguous match to a single V gene segment were excluded from the earlier analysis of about 640 of the donors. In an earlier analysis of approximately 560 of the donors, a V segment was called functional when productive rearrangements were above 56.7%, and segregating when the standard deviation between donors exceeded 5%. To diagnose cytomegalovirus status from the catalog of TCR beta chain sequences, a statistical classification framework was built. In a later analysis, V and J genes were assigned by comparing TCR nucleotide sequences against IMGT/GENE-DB human TR gene sequences. The TCRdist pipeline was used in a later analysis to assign CDR3 sequences and most-parsimonious VDJ recombination scenarios. In a later analysis, each TCR beta chain was defined by its CDR3 amino acid sequence together with its V-gene family, and reads without a unique V-gene family were excluded. As a way to deal with suspected cross-contamination and a sequencing artifact, a later analysis dropped more than 500 nucleotide sequences that were highly shared and had low generation probability. In a later analysis, a clonal expansion index was calculated for each public chain from normalized within-repertoire ranks of inferred template counts. In a later analysis, generation probabilities were computed using a VDJ recombination model fitted to out-of-frame rearrangements, and the results were checked against IGoR. A later analysis scored TCR-TCR, TCR-HLA and TCR-CMV co-occurrence with hypergeometric tests, applying a repertoire-size bias correction to TCR pairs. False discovery rates were estimated in a later analysis by permuting HLA or CMV assignments 20 times. In a later analysis, co-occurring TCRs were grouped using DBSCAN, with TCRdist sequence similarity added in when clustering inside HLA-allele-positive subsets. For co-occurrence clustering, repertoires with fewer than 30,000 or more than 120,000 public chains were excluded, along with four to six repertoires with anomalous nucleotide sharing. TCRdb carries this immuneACCESS record with in-frame sequences only. Its versions omit some clonotypes, under half of them owing to an unresolved V gene in the studies checked, with the rest unexplained. The V and J calls and clone size come from that table; D and trimming were worked out from the DNA. The sample data list some 98,000 clones, and about four fifths of these were observed just once. The top ten clonotypes cover roughly 3.8% of the sample.

A note on this clone: Its antigen is unknown. The input lacks base qualities; no much larger clone sits a single base away.

The cohort consisted of 666 healthy bone marrow donors. At the time of sampling, every cohort member was nominally healthy, though immune exposures that went unrecorded were likely present. The donor tested CMV seropositive and was one of the 289 seropositive cohort members. Each donor provided a peripheral blood sample, and peripheral blood mononuclear cells were used for TCR beta sequencing. The Qiagen DNeasy Blood Extraction Kit was used to extract genomic DNA from the blood cell samples. Taken from cysteine to phenylalanine, the CDR3 has 15 residues. Just the 45-base CDR3 DNA is kept, in frame starting at base 1. The germline V gene (reference sequence) sets CDR1 to GTSNPN and CDR2 to SVGIG. Germline trimming amounts to 0 bases on V and 1 base on J, with 2 as the count of junction bases outside the gene matches.

The TCR originated in a female donor in good health and CMV-seropositive. The chain couples TRBV30 to TRBJ1-5, and TRBD1 aligns with 8 junction nucleotides. The sequencing sample was made of PBMCs. The nucleotide sequence is TGTGCCTGGAGTGTCCGGACAGGGAGCAATCAGCCCCAGCATTTT. It encodes CAWSVRTGSNQPQHF.